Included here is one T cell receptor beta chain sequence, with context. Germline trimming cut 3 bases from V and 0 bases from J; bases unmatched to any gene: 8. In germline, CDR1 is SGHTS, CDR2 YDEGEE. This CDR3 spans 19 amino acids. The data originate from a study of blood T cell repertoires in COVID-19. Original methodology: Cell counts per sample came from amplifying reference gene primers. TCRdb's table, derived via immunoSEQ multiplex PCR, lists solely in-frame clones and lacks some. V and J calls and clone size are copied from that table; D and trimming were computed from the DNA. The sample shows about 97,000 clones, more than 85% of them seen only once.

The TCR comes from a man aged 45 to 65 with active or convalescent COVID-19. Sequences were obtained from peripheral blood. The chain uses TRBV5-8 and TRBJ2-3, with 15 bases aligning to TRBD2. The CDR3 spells CASSWGLAGGQTSTDTQYF. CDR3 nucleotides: TGTGCCAGCAGCTGGGGACTAGCGGGGGGCCAAACTAGCACAGATACGCAGTATTTT.